The 27 T cell receptor beta chains given below trace back to one sample, sequenced in a study of CD8 T cells in ankylosing spondylitis. A single record per CDR3 protein comes from TCRdb applying MiXCR to the 5' RACE reads. There are a few hundred thousand distinct CDR3 sequences in the sample; about 24% occur only once, and more than 0.6% lies in the top ten. The sequencing input was blood, either unsorted or a sorted T cell fraction (not recorded which). The origin of the receptors is a male donor with ankylosing spondylitis or in good health (not recorded which).

This clonotype has only a few counts. The rearrangement links TRBV10-2 to TRBJ2-7; the D gene is possibly TRBD2 (6 bases). The CDR3 loop spans 14 amino acids. CDR1 and CDR2 (germline): WSHSY, SAAADI. Trimming cost V 10 bases and J 2 bases, with 18 bases left between them. The CDR3 DNA is TGCGCCACCAACATCGGGACTTCCGCCTACGAGCAGTACTTC. Protein: CATNIGTSAYEQYF.

V and J are TRBV7-4 and TRBJ2-1; TRBD1 is a possible D gene (7 bases). The V and J ends lost 1 base and 0 bases respectively, with 16 bases between them. The CDR3 loop spans 18 amino acids. CDR1 is SGHVT, CDR2 SQSDAQ, per germline. The CDR3 DNA reads as TGTGCCAGCAGCTTAGTCAAGGAGGGGGCTAGCTCCTACAATGAGCAGTTCTTC. Its translation: CASSLVKEGASSYNEQFF. The whole variable domain, remainder taken from reference TRBV7-4 and TRBJ2-1, is GAGVSQSPRYKVAKRGRDVALRCDSISGHVTLYWYRQTLGQGSEVLTYSQSDAQRDKSGRPSGRFSAERPERSVSTLKIQRTEQGDSAVYLCASSLVKEGASSYNEQFFGPGTRLTVL.

This clonotype was picked up a small number of times. The chain couples TRBV20-1 to TRBJ1-1; no definite D call. Germline V lookup: CDR1 DFQATT, CDR2 SNEGSKA (reference sequence). The CDR3 runs 14 residues. Trimming took off 3 bases at V and 0 bases at J, with 11 bases between the two ends. CDR3 residues: CSARIALLNTEAFF. The DNA for the CDR3 is TGCAGTGCTAGGATAGCGCTCCTGAACACTGAAGCTTTCTTT.

In its sample, this clonotype was seen many times. The rearrangement joins TRBV20-1 to TRBJ2-7, with D perhaps matching TRBD1 (5 bases). CDR1 is DFQATT and CDR2 is SNEGSKA in the germline V gene (reference sequence). The V end was cut by 0 bases, the J end by 5 bases, with 17 bases between. The CDR3 consists of 15 residues. CDR3 residues: CSARDVGAPNDEQYF. The CDR3 DNA is TGCAGTGCTAGAGATGTAGGGGCTCCAAACGACGAGCAGTACTTC.

The sample holds a few counts of this clonotype. The chain carries TRBV20-1 and TRBJ2-5, with a weak D call TRBD1 (5 bases). The CDR3 has 15 amino acids. Trimming removed 3 bases from V and 0 bases from J, with 14 bases in between. The germline CDR1 and CDR2 sequences are DFQATT and SNEGSKA (reference sequence). The CDR3 DNA reads as TGCAGTGCTAGCCGGCACAGGAACTACCAAGAGACCCAGTACTTC. This codes for CSASRHRNYQETQYF.

This chain connects TRBV5-5 to TRBJ1-2; D possibly corresponds to TRBD1 (5 bases). This CDR3 has 14 residues. Germline assignment: CDR1 SGHKS and CDR2 YYEKEE (reference sequence). V shed 2 bases and J shed 0 bases, with 8 bases lying between them. In nucleotides, the CDR3 is TGTGCCAGCAGCTTACAGGCGACTAACTATGGCTACACCTTC. Translating gives CASSLQATNYGYTF.

This clonotype came up many times. This chain joins TRBV6-4 and TRBJ2-4, with D perhaps given as TRBD1 or TRBD2 (5 bases each). Germline V lookup: CDR1 MRHNA, CDR2 SNTAGT. This CDR3 is built from 22 residues. Trimming took off 2 bases at V and 0 bases at J, with 29 bases between the two ends. The CDR3 DNA reads as TGTGCCAGCAGTGACGTCGGGTCTCCTTTAACGGGACGGACGCTAGCCAAAAACATTCAGTACTTC. This gives the protein CASSDVGSPLTGRTLAKNIQYF.

The rearrangement joins TRBV12-3 or TRBV12-4 to TRBJ1-5, with D perhaps TRBD1 (6 bases). Between the trimmed V and J ends, which lost 4 bases and 6 bases, there was a span of 10 bases. There are 13 residues in the CDR3. The CDR3 sequence is CASSSGGRQPQHF. For the CDR3, the DNA is TGTGCCAGCAGTTCTGGGGGGCGTCAGCCCCAGCATTTT.

This clonotype was recorded a few times. This chain uses TRBV18 with TRBJ2-3; perhaps TRBD2 as D (5 bases). Germline V CDR1 and CDR2: KGHSH, LQKENI. The V gene lost 3 bases and the J gene lost 2 bases, with 12 bases spanning the gap. This CDR3 spans 15 amino acids. In nucleotides, the CDR3 is TGTGCCAGCTCACCCCGGGAAAGCTACACAGATACGCAGTATTTT. This sequence encodes CASSPRESYTDTQYF. Supplemented by reference TRBV18 and TRBJ2-3, the full variable domain reads NAGVMQNPRHLVRRRGQEARLRCSPMKGHSHVYWYRQLPEEGLKFMVYLQKENIIDESGMPKERFSAEFPKEGPSILRIQQVVRGDSAAYFCASSPRESYTDTQYFGPGTRLTVL.

This clonotype was counted only a few times. The CDR3: CSVDKAGIGQFF. CDR3 coding DNA: TGCAGCGTTGATAAGGCGGGGATCGGGCAGTTCTTC. The chain recombines TRBV29-1 with TRBJ2-1; perhaps TRBD2 as D (6 bases). CDR1 SQVTM and CDR2 ANQGSEA come from the germline V gene. The CDR3 contains 12 residues. The V end was cut by 3 bases, the J end by 12 bases, with 15 bases between.

V gene TRBV29-1 combines with J gene TRBJ1-1; D gene uncertain. CDR1 and CDR2 from the germline V gene are SQVTM and ANQGSEA. This CDR3 has 12 amino acids. V was pared by 7 bases and J by 2 bases, with 11 bases between. CDR3 sequence (DNA): TGCAGCGCTGGTCGGCCTAACACTGAAGCTTTCTTT. This sequence encodes CSAGRPNTEAFF.

A few counts support this clonotype. The chain has TRBV20-1 and TRBJ2-3, with D possibly being TRBD1 or TRBD2 (5 bases each). Germline loops: CDR1 DFQATT, CDR2 SNEGSKA (reference sequence). Trimming took 1 base from V and 2 from J, leaving 10 bases between them. CDR3 size: 14 residues. The CDR3 region has the DNA TGCAGTGCTAGAGGGGGGTTCAACACAGATACGCAGTATTTT. The encoded protein is CSARGGFNTDTQYF.

This clonotype was observed many times. The chain is built from TRBV9 and TRBJ1-1, with D perhaps matching TRBD1 (6 bases). V lost 0 bases, J lost 1 base, and 10 bases lay in between. The CDR3 is made up of 15 amino acids. Germline V gene lookup returns CDR1 SGDLS and CDR2 YYNGEE. The CDR3 coding sequence is TGTGCCAGCAGCGTAGTGGGGGCGGGGAACACTGAAGCTTTCTTT. It specifies CASSVVGAGNTEAFF.

The chain is built from TRBV12-3 or TRBV12-4 and TRBJ2-1, with 13 bases that match TRBD2. The junction had 10 bases not matched to a gene; V was cut back by 6 bases and J by 5 bases. The CDR3 sequence is 17 residues long. CDR3 protein: CASSPNPGTSGDNEQFF. CDR3 nucleotide sequence: TGTGCCAGCAGCCCTAACCCCGGGACTAGCGGGGACAATGAGCAGTTCTTC.

V gene TRBV20-1 combines with J gene TRBJ2-3; a possible D gene is TRBD2 (5 bases). The germline V and J ends were trimmed by 0 bases and 0 bases, with 22 bases remaining between them. The CDR3 totals 19 residues. Germline V gene sequence: CDR1 DFQATT, CDR2 SNEGSKA (reference sequence). CDR3 bases: TGCAGTGCTAGAGATAGGCTAGGGAACATTCGGACTAGCACAGATACGCAGTATTTT. Translated, it gives CSARDRLGNIRTSTDTQYF.

This clonotype was seen a handful of times. The chain employs TRBV20-1 and TRBJ1-6, with TRBD1 matching over 7 bases. The germline gives CDR1 DFQATT, CDR2 SNEGSKA (reference sequence). The V segment lost 6 bases and the J segment 9 bases; nucleotides outside the gene matches: 5. The CDR3 length is 12 residues. The CDR3 coding sequence is TGCAGTGCCACCCAGGGGGTTTCACCCCTCCACTTT. Protein sequence: CSATQGVSPLHF.

With respect to this clonotype: A much larger clone sits a single nucleotide away, making a read error possible. The chain is built from TRBV29-1 and TRBJ2-5; possible D gene TRBD2, 6 bases. CDR3 length: 12 residues. The V gene's germline CDR1 is SQVTM and CDR2 ANQGSEA. CDR3 DNA: TGCAACGTTGTGGGGGGTGGGGAGACCCAGTACTTC. This translates into CNVVGGGETQYF.

The table lists this clonotype with many counts. The chain couples TRBV9 to TRBJ2-2; 10 nucleotides align to TRBD1. Losses at the gene ends were 0 bases for V and 7 bases for J; bases not matched to a gene: 12. CDR1 is SGDLS and CDR2 is YYNGEE in the germline V gene. This CDR3 comprises 18 residues. CDR3: CASSVAASGTGDIGELFF. CDR3 coding DNA: TGTGCCAGCAGCGTAGCAGCCTCCGGGACAGGGGATATCGGGGAGCTGTTTTTT.

The genes are TRBV11-2 and TRBJ2-7, with D possibly being TRBD1 (5 bases). Looked up from germline, CDR1 is SGHAT and CDR2 is FQNNGV. The CDR3 covers 14 residues. The ends were cut back, 1 base at V and 3 bases at J, with 10 bases in the middle. CDR3 sequence reads: CASSLVPQVYEQYF. In DNA, the CDR3 is TGTGCCAGCAGCTTAGTGCCACAGGTCTACGAGCAGTACTTC.

The genes are TRBV20-1 and TRBJ2-2, with 9 bases identical to TRBD1. J was trimmed by 5 bases and V by 3 bases; bases with no gene match: 7. In germline, CDR1 is DFQATT, CDR2 SNEGSKA (reference sequence). There are 15 residues in the CDR3. CDR3 nucleotide sequence: TGCAGTGCTAGTAGGTCCGGGACAGGGACCGGGGAGCTGTTTTTT. Translation gives CSASRSGTGTGELFF.

This clonotype was picked up a small number of times. The V call is TRBV12-3 or TRBV12-4, the J call TRBJ2-7; 9 nucleotides agree with TRBD2. The CDR3 contains 14 residues. Losses at the gene ends were 4 bases for V and 8 bases for J; bases not matched to a gene: 9. CDR3 protein: CASSSSGAPGQQYF. The CDR3 DNA follows: TGTGCCAGCAGTTCTAGCGGGGCGCCTGGTCAGCAGTACTTC.

CDR3 sequence: CASSQDRYDEQYF. DNA for the CDR3: TGTGCCAGCAGCCAGGACAGGTACGACGAGCAGTACTTC. The chain carries TRBV12-3 or TRBV12-4 and TRBJ2-7; 7 bases align to TRBD1. V was pared by 6 bases and J by 5 bases, with 7 bases of the junction left unmatched. The CDR3 spans 13 residues.

This clonotype was counted many times. The rearrangement joins TRBV29-1 to TRBJ1-4; 11 positions match TRBD1. There are 15 residues in the CDR3. V dropped 7 bases and J dropped 6; count of bases not matched to a gene: 10. Germline V lookup: CDR1 SQVTM, CDR2 ANQGSEA. The CDR3 DNA reads TGCAGCGCCGTAGGGACAGGGGGACAATATGAAAAACTGTTTTTT. Protein sequence: CSAVGTGGQYEKLFF.

This clonotype has ten or more counts. The chain couples TRBV12-3 or TRBV12-4 to TRBJ1-1; D possibly corresponds to TRBD1 (5 bases). V shed 5 bases and J shed 2 bases, with 15 bases lying between them. The CDR3 is 15 amino acids. CDR3 sequence reads: CASSLWGVGNTEAFF. The CDR3 nucleotides read TGTGCCAGCAGTCTCTGGGGGGTAGGTAACACTGAAGCTTTCTTT.

The rearrangement uses TRBV5-1 and TRBJ2-2; perhaps TRBD2 as D (6 bases). CDR1 is SGHRS and CDR2 is YFSETQ in the germline V gene. This CDR3 is built from 17 residues. Trimming removed 4 bases at V and 5 bases at J, with 21 bases between. The CDR3 spells CASSVRMFGSTTGELFF. The CDR3 nucleotides read TGCGCCAGCAGCGTCCGCATGTTCGGGAGCACGACCGGGGAGCTGTTTTTT.

There are many counts of this clonotype. V gene TRBV7-2 combines with J gene TRBJ2-3, with TRBD2 matching 9 bases. Germline CDR1 reads SGHTA; CDR2 reads FQGNSA. The J segment lost 2 bases and the V segment lost 3 bases, leaving 6 bases of the junction unmatched. The CDR3 consists of 16 residues. The CDR3 spells CASSFPLAGLTDTQYF. The CDR3 DNA reads TGTGCCAGCAGCTTCCCTCTAGCGGGGCTCACAGATACGCAGTATTTT.

This clonotype was found many times. This sequence joins TRBV27 and TRBJ2-4; D possibly uses TRBD1 or TRBD2 (5 bases each). CDR3 length: 15 residues. Trimming took off 0 bases at V and 1 base at J, with 7 bases between the two ends. CDR1 is MNHEY, CDR2 SMNVEV, per germline (reference sequence). CDR3 coding DNA: TGTGCCAGCAGTTTATCGGGGGTGGCCAAAAACATTCAGTACTTC. Encoded protein: CASSLSGVAKNIQYF.